Listed here are 25 T cell receptor beta chains from one sample, sequenced in a study of STAT3 mutations in large granular lymphocyte leukemia. Overall study findings and caveats: In T-cell large granular lymphocyte leukemia, about half of patients showed multiple immunodominant subclonotypes.

Antigen specificity for these receptors is unknown. This table comes from immunoSEQ multiplex PCR, and its TCRdb copy is limited to in-frame clones, with some not included. The sample has about 16,000 clones, about 83% seen once; the top ten hold 8.6%. The sample taken for sequencing was peripheral blood mononuclear cells. These receptors originate from a man aged 50 to 60 with T-cell large granular lymphocyte leukemia. Some clones in this sample may be carry-over from other donors' samples.

The rearrangement uses TRBV6-5 and TRBJ2-7; weak D call: TRBD1 (5 bases). CDR3 length equals 14 residues. In germline, CDR1 is MNHEY, CDR2 SVGAGI. V shed 7 bases and J shed 2 bases, with 15 bases lying between them. CDR3 nucleotides: TGTGCCAGCACTACGGACATGCCTCCCTACGAGCAGTACTTC. The encoded protein is CASTTDMPPYEQYF.

This clone was seen a single time. V is TRBV4-1 and J is TRBJ1-4; 7 nucleotides match TRBD1. V was clipped by 0 bases and J by 7 bases; unmatched bases: 8. The CDR3 is 16 residues long. Germline lookup yields CDR1 MGHRA and CDR2 YSYEKL. The CDR3: CASSQDLNRGREKLFF. CDR3 sequence (DNA): TGCGCCAGCAGCCAAGATCTGAACAGGGGACGTGAAAAACTGTTTTTT.

This clone has a handful of counts. The rearrangement joins TRBV5-4 to TRBJ2-7; the D is unclear. Trimming cost V 2 bases and J 3 bases, with 3 bases left between them. Germline CDR1 SGHNT, CDR2 YYREEE (reference sequence). The CDR3 sequence is 11 residues long. The CDR3 bases are TGTGCCAGCAGCTTTGGCTACGAGCAGTACTTC. It is translated as CASSFGYEQYF.

This clone was seen once. The CDR3 region is CASSVRGSGEQYF. CDR3 nucleotide sequence: TGTGCCAGCAGCGTAAGGGGGTCAGGGGAGCAGTACTTC. The chain combines TRBV9 with TRBJ2-7, with D perhaps matching TRBD1 (6 bases). CDR1 is SGDLS and CDR2 is YYNGEE in the germline V gene. Trimming shortened V by 1 base and J by 7 bases, and 12 bases separated the two germline ends. This CDR3 has 13 residues.

The V gene is TRBV9, the J gene TRBJ1-4, with TRBD1 matching 7 bases. CDR1 and CDR2 (germline): SGDLS, YYNGEE. The CDR3 contains 15 residues. Germline trimming cut 4 bases from V and 3 bases from J; bases unmatched to any gene: 6. CDR3 protein: CASSQGQLSNEKLFF. The CDR3 DNA reads TGTGCCAGCAGCCAGGGACAGCTCTCTAATGAAAAACTGTTTTTT.

This clone was detected only a few times. This chain connects TRBV19 to TRBJ2-3; no reliable D call. Germline assignment: CDR1 LNHDA and CDR2 SQIVND (reference sequence). CDR3 length equals 15 residues. Between the trimmed V and J ends, which lost 3 bases and 1 base, there was a span of 11 bases. The CDR3 loop is CASSIGVPGTDTQYF. The CDR3, as DNA: TGTGCCAGTAGTATCGGCGTTCCTGGCACAGATACGCAGTATTTT.

The J gene is TRBJ2-7, the V gene TRBV7-2; 8 positions agree with TRBD2. The CDR3 has 14 amino acids. Germline trimming cut 7 bases from V and 1 base from J; bases unmatched to any gene: 6. Germline V lookup: CDR1 SGHTA, CDR2 FQGNSA. In nucleotides, the CDR3 is TGTGCCAGCAAACTTAGACTAGCGTCCTACGAGCAGTACTTC. Protein: CASKLRLASYEQYF.

This rearrangement joins TRBV7-9 to TRBJ2-1; the D is unclear. The CDR3 length is 13 residues. Germline-derived CDR1 and CDR2 are SEHNR and FQNEAQ (reference sequence). V lost 1 base and J lost 2, with 3 bases in between. This CDR3 reads CASSLGTYNEQFF. The CDR3 nucleotides read TGTGCCAGCAGCTTAGGTACCTACAATGAGCAGTTCTTC.

The V call is TRBV13, the J call TRBJ2-3, with D perhaps TRBD1 or TRBD2 (6 bases each). The CDR3 consists of 16 residues. Germline CDR1 is PRHDT and CDR2 is FYEKMQ (reference sequence). V lost 5 bases and J lost 1, with 16 bases in between. The CDR3 DNA reads TGTGCCAGCAGCCCCGAGGGGGACTCACGCACAGATACGCAGTATTTT. It translates to CASSPEGDSRTDTQYF.

This chain connects TRBV27 to TRBJ1-4, with 8 bases matching TRBD1. The germline gives CDR1 MNHEY, CDR2 SMNVEV (reference sequence). V gave up 5 bases and J gave up 7 bases; unmatched junction bases: 6. The CDR3 has 14 residues. CDR3 nucleotide sequence: TGTGCCAGCAGTATCCACAGGGGGTCTGAAAAACTGTTTTTT. Protein: CASSIHRGSEKLFF.

The CDR3 reads CASSYGTAYNEKLFF. The CDR3 DNA sequence: TGCGCCAGCAGTTACGGGACTGCTTATAATGAAAAACTGTTTTTT. This rearrangement joins TRBV5-1 to TRBJ1-4, with TRBD1 as a possible D gene (5 bases). This CDR3 is 15 amino acids long. Germline values: CDR1 SGHRS, CDR2 YFSETQ. V gave up 5 bases and J gave up 4 bases, with 15 bases separating them. Based on the CDR3 plus reference TRBV5-1 and TRBJ1-4, the full variable domain is KAGVTQTPRYLIKTRGQQVTLSCSPISGHRSVSWYQQTPGQGLQFLFEYFSETQRNKGNFPGRFSGRQFSNSRSEMNVSTLELGDSALYLCASSYGTAYNEKLFFGSGTQLSVL.

The chain is built from TRBV29-1 and TRBJ2-7; D is uncertain. Trimming shortened V by 3 bases and J by 0 bases, and 6 bases separated the two germline ends. The CDR3 length is 12 residues. From germline, CDR1 is SQVTM and CDR2 ANQGSEA. CDR3 DNA: TGCAGCGTTGAGGCAAACTCCTACGAGCAGTACTTC. Translation: CSVEANSYEQYF.

This clone was detected only a few times. The chain joins TRBV10-3 to TRBJ1-5; no clear D. Germline CDR1 ENHRY, CDR2 SYGVKD. The CDR3 is 16 residues long. V shed 0 bases and J shed 2 bases, with 11 bases lying between them. DNA of the CDR3: TGTGCCATCAGTGAGTCGGGTCTGCTGGGCAATCAGCCCCAGCATTTT. Its protein product is CAISESGLLGNQPQHF.

The J gene is TRBJ2-3, the V gene TRBV7-3, with no clear D. Germline assignment: CDR1 SGHTA and CDR2 FQGTGA. The CDR3 spans 14 residues. V gave up 5 bases and J gave up 5 bases, with 14 bases separating them. CDR3 DNA: TGTGCCAGCAGCCCTTACCCTTTGGGAGATACGCAGTATTTT. Translating it yields CASSPYPLGDTQYF.

The genes are TRBV11-2 and TRBJ1-6; D is uncertain. CDR1 and CDR2 from the germline V gene are SGHAT and FQNNGV. The CDR3 is made up of 13 amino acids. V gave up 0 bases and J gave up 10 bases, with 7 bases separating them. CDR3 DNA sequence: TGTGCCAGCAGCTTAGATCAAATGTCACCCCTCCACTTT. This codes for CASSLDQMSPLHF.

V and J are TRBV2 and TRBJ2-7; 8 positions agree with TRBD1. Germline CDR1 and CDR2: SNHLY and FYNNEI. The V and J ends lost 2 bases and 0 bases, in that order; junction bases with no gene match: 3. The CDR3 consists of 15 residues. CDR3 region: CASSEPDRGSYEQYF. The CDR3 nucleotides are TGTGCCAGCAGTGAACCAGACAGGGGCTCCTACGAGCAGTACTTC.

This rearrangement joins TRBV7-9 to TRBJ2-7; D possibly corresponds to TRBD1 (6 bases). The germline CDR1 and CDR2 sequences are SEHNR and FQNEAQ (reference sequence). The CDR3 totals 13 residues. The V gene lost 2 bases and the J gene lost 5 bases, with 10 bases spanning the gap. Here the CDR3 reads CASSLRGSHEQYF. The CDR3 coding sequence is TGTGCCAGCAGCTTAAGGGGGAGCCACGAGCAGTACTTC.

The V call is TRBV9, the J call TRBJ2-7; 10 bases match TRBD1. The germline gives CDR1 SGDLS, CDR2 YYNGEE. CDR3 length: 17 residues. After removal of 0 bases from V and 3 bases from J, the junction contained 9 bases not matched to a gene. The CDR3 DNA sequence: TGTGCCAGCAGCGTAGAGCCCCGGACAGGGGGATACTACGAGCAGTACTTC. Protein sequence: CASSVEPRTGGYYEQYF. Looking up the rest from reference TRBV9 and TRBJ2-7 gives the full variable domain: DSGVTQTPKHLITATGQRVTLRCSPRSGDLSVYWYQQSLDQGLQFLIQYYNGEERAKGNILERFSAQQFPDLHSELNLSSLELGDSALYFCASSVEPRTGGYYEQYFGPGTRLTVT.

The V gene is TRBV5-1, the J gene TRBJ2-1; 7 positions agree with TRBD1. Germline CDR1 and CDR2: SGHRS and YFSETQ. The CDR3 sequence is 15 residues long. Losses at the gene ends were 6 bases for V and 6 bases for J; bases not matched to a gene: 12. The CDR3 spells CASTPDRASVNEQFF. Here the CDR3 DNA reads TGCGCCAGCACACCTGACAGGGCGTCCGTCAATGAGCAGTTCTTC.

This chain connects TRBV10-2 to TRBJ1-3; the D is unclear. Trimming took 3 bases from V and 0 from J, leaving 9 bases between them. CDR1 and CDR2 from the germline V gene are WSHSY and SAAADI. This CDR3 spans 15 amino acids. This chain's CDR3 is CASSDGSFSGNTIYF. The CDR3 DNA reads TGCGCCAGCAGTGATGGCTCCTTCTCTGGAAACACCATATATTTT.

The V call is TRBV18, the J call TRBJ2-3; D not certain. CDR1 KGHSH and CDR2 LQKENI come from the germline V gene. V was clipped by 6 bases and J by 6 bases, with 7 bases between them. The CDR3 length is 11 residues. The DNA for the CDR3 is TGTGCCAGCTCCCTACCGGATACGCAGTATTTT. This codes for CASSLPDTQYF.

This chain connects TRBV18 to TRBJ1-1; no definite D call. The ends were cut back, 2 bases at V and 1 base at J, with 5 bases in the middle. CDR1 is KGHSH and CDR2 is LQKENI in the germline V gene. The CDR3 runs 13 residues. The CDR3 protein is CASSPNRNTEAFF. CDR3 nucleotides: TGTGCCAGCTCACCAAACAGGAACACTGAAGCTTTCTTT.

The chain joins TRBV9 to TRBJ1-6, with D maybe TRBD1 (5 bases). This CDR3 contains 14 residues. Germline V gene sequence: CDR1 SGDLS, CDR2 YYNGEE. V lost 3 bases and J 7 bases, leaving 11 bases between the germline ends. In DNA, the CDR3 is TGTGCCAGCAGCGGACTTGCAGGGAATTCACCCCTCCACTTT. This translates into CASSGLAGNSPLHF.

The chain is built from TRBV6-1 and TRBJ2-5; no firm D call. V was trimmed by 7 bases and J by 4 bases, leaving 19 bases between them. Germline V gene sequence: CDR1 MNHNS, CDR2 SASEGT. CDR3 length equals 15 residues. The CDR3 reads CASMNGLGLGETQYF. CDR3 sequence (DNA): TGTGCCAGCATGAACGGGTTGGGGTTAGGAGAGACCCAGTACTTC.

The gene calls are TRBV28 and TRBJ2-7; D is ambiguous. Trimming shortened V by 8 bases and J by 3 bases, and 5 bases separated the two germline ends. This CDR3 comprises 10 residues. Germline V lookup: CDR1 MDHEN, CDR2 SYDVKM. The CDR3 DNA follows: TGTGCCAGCGGAATCTACGAGCAGTACTTC. It translates to CASGIYEQYF.